A single sample is the source of the 3 T cell receptor beta chains below, sequenced in a study of post-analysis software for immune sequencing data. Unique molecular identifiers were carried by the TCR beta cDNA libraries. Each CDR3 protein gets one entry after TCRdb re-called the PCR reads with MiXCR. The sample lists 750,000 to 900,000 distinct CDR3 sequences; about 45% were seen once. For these TCRs, the target antigens are not known. Study-wide results and caveats: Compared with controls, patients had more of roughly 5 TRBV segments, including TRBV5-6, TRBV5-1 and TRBV20-1.

Sequencing input: blood. These receptor sequences come from a girl aged 10 to 17 with multiple sclerosis.

The chain is built from TRBV9 and TRBJ2-5; 14 bases fit TRBD2. The trim removed 2 bases at V and 11 bases at J, leaving 14 bases unmatched. The CDR3 covers 17 residues. Germline CDR1 reads SGDLS; CDR2 reads YYNGEE. In DNA form, the CDR3 reads TGTGCCAGCAGCGTGCGACTAGCGGGAGGGGAAAAAAATGAGCAGTACTTC. Translated: CASSVRLAGGEKNEQYF.

This clonotype has just a few counts. The V gene is TRBV29-1, the J gene TRBJ1-1; D ambiguous. Germline V gene data show CDR1 as SQVTM and CDR2 as ANQGSEA. This CDR3 is built from 13 residues. The ends were cut back, 4 bases at V and 1 base at J, with 10 bases in the middle. The CDR3 bases are TGCAGCGTTGCCCTGGGAGGGAACACTGAAGCTTTCTTT. Its protein is CSVALGGNTEAFF.

V gene TRBV20-1 combines with J gene TRBJ2-1, with TRBD2 matching over 7 bases. After removal of 0 bases from V and 3 bases from J, the junction contained 8 bases not matched to a gene. The CDR3 runs to 16 residues. Germline V lookup: CDR1 DFQATT, CDR2 SNEGSKA (reference sequence). The CDR3 DNA sequence: TGCAGTGCTAGAGATGTTAGACTAGCCTTCTACAATGAGCAGTTCTTC. Translated: CSARDVRLAFYNEQFF.